Listed here is a single T cell receptor beta chain. Per the authors' pipeline: Amplification of reference gene primers provided the estimated nucleated cell counts. Generated by immunoSEQ multiplex PCR, the TCRdb table keeps only in-frame clones and is missing some. D and trimming come from the DNA, and the V and J calls and clone size come from that table. The profile shows 200,000 or so clones, around 84% of them singletons. CDR1 and CDR2 from the germline V gene are MNHEY and SVGAGI. This CDR3 is 15 amino acids long. V dropped 6 bases and J dropped 3 bases, with 15 bases sitting between them. This specimen belongs to a study of blood T cell repertoires in COVID-19. Study context: Samples representing acute and convalescent COVID-19 were sourced from the United States, Italy and Spain. In each case, the material was cDNA or gDNA derived from T cells, B-cell-depleted T cells, or PBMCs.

The sequencing sample was made of peripheral blood. The TCR sequence derives from a human donor in a cohort sampled during active COVID-19. This chain connects TRBV6-5 to TRBJ1-5; tentative D call: TRBD1 (5 bases). The DNA of the CDR3 is TGTGCCAGCAGCTTAAGCGGGGCCCTCAATCAGCCCCAGCATTTT. Its protein product is CASSLSGALNQPQHF.